The 20 T cell receptor beta chains below were found in one sample sequenced in a study of early T cells in non-severe SARS-CoV-2 infection (dated by TCRdb to the early 2020s). Library method: 5' RACE. This sample was sequenced with a NextSeq 500. TCRdb ran its own pipeline on the public reads, namely fastp trimming at Q25 and MiXCR clone calling, and kept in-frame beta chains. Every CDR3 protein is listed once, alongside the most common genes and DNA of its rows. Here the sample has over 30,000 distinct CDR3 sequences; approximately 5.1% occur a single time. The top ten hold approximately 6% of the sample. The sample was whole blood, taken at baseline. Receptors were obtained from an adult who was a healthcare worker with PCR-confirmed SARS-CoV-2 infection or an uninfected control (not recorded which).

In this sample, this clonotype turned up many times. This chain uses TRBV3-1 with TRBJ2-1, with D hard to call. CDR1 is LGHDT, CDR2 YNNKEL, per germline (reference sequence). The CDR3 extends over 16 amino acids. Trimming pared 3 bases from V and 4 bases from J, leaving 16 bases between. The chain's CDR3 is CASSHLRAASYNEQFF. DNA of the CDR3: TGTGCCAGCAGCCACCTAAGGGCGGCTTCTTACAATGAGCAGTTCTTC.

This clonotype came up many times. The chain's CDR3 is CASSQDGFLDPKGDTQYF. The CDR3 region has the DNA TGTGCCAGCAGCCAAGACGGCTTCCTAGACCCCAAGGGGGATACGCAGTATTTT. The V call is TRBV4-2, the J call TRBJ2-3; D is perhaps TRBD1 (5 bases). Trimming left V 0 bases short and J 6 bases short, with 22 bases between. The CDR3 is 18 residues long. Germline values: CDR1 LGHNA, CDR2 YNFKEQ.

This clonotype was seen at least ten times. This sequence joins TRBV20-1 and TRBJ2-5, with a tentative D call TRBD2 (5 bases). V lost 3 bases to trimming and J lost 5 bases, with 10 bases between them. The CDR3 is made up of 12 amino acids. Germline V CDR1 and CDR2: DFQATT, SNEGSKA (reference sequence). The CDR3 sequence is CSARRSGETQYF. The CDR3 DNA reads TGCAGTGCTAGGAGGTCGGGGGAGACCCAGTACTTC.

The chain joins TRBV9 to TRBJ2-1; 9 bases agree with TRBD2. Germline V gene sequence: CDR1 SGDLS, CDR2 YYNGEE. With 0 bases clipped from V and 7 bases from J, the junction kept 14 bases outside the gene matches. CDR3 length: 18 residues. CDR3 bases: TGTGCCAGCAGCGTAGTCGATACACTAGCGGGTTCGGGGAATGAGCAGTTCTTC. This gives the protein CASSVVDTLAGSGNEQFF.

Ten or more counts support this clonotype. V usage is TRBV4-3 and J usage is TRBJ1-1, with 7 bases identical to TRBD1. CDR1 is LGHNA, CDR2 YSLEER, per germline. This CDR3 spans 12 amino acids. V lost 3 bases, J lost 11 bases, and 6 bases stayed unmatched. The CDR3 bases are TGCGCCAGCAGCCATCGGACAGGTTCCGCTTTCTTT. The encoded protein is CASSHRTGSAFF.

This clonotype is medium-sized within its sample. V gene TRBV28 combines with J gene TRBJ2-7; possibly TRBD1 or TRBD2 for D (5 bases each). Germline V gene sequence: CDR1 MDHEN, CDR2 SYDVKM. V lost 6 bases to trimming and J lost 4 bases, with 13 bases between them. The CDR3 sequence is 13 residues long. CDR3 in amino acids: CASSPGPLYEQYF. The CDR3, as DNA: TGTGCCAGCAGCCCGGGACCGTTATACGAGCAGTACTTC.

In its sample, this clonotype was seen many times. The chain uses TRBV12-3 or TRBV12-4 and TRBJ2-3; D gene uncertain. Between the trimmed V and J ends, which lost 0 bases and 0 bases, there was a span of 7 bases. CDR3 length equals 15 residues. The CDR3 loop reads CASSLAGVSTDTQYF. Written as DNA, the CDR3 is TGTGCCAGCAGTTTAGCTGGGGTTAGCACAGATACGCAGTATTTT.

This clonotype has at least ten counts. The CDR3: CASSWGRAGEQFF. CDR3 bases: TGCGCCAGCAGTTGGGGACGGGCTGGTGAGCAGTTCTTC. The V and J genes are TRBV4-3 and TRBJ2-1; D tentatively reads TRBD1 or TRBD2 (5 bases each). The germline CDR1 and CDR2 sequences are LGHNA and YSLEER. The CDR3 has 13 residues. Trimming removed 6 bases from V and 9 bases from J, with 15 bases in between.

This clonotype was counted at least ten times. The J gene is TRBJ1-5, the V gene TRBV7-2; D unclear. Per the germline V gene, CDR1 is SGHTA and CDR2 is FQGNSA. V was pared by 5 bases and J by 2 bases, with 13 bases between. This CDR3 is 15 amino acids long. CDR3 sequence reads: CASSPERYGNQPQHF. The CDR3 region has the DNA TGTGCCAGCAGCCCCGAGCGGTATGGCAATCAGCCCCAGCATTTT.

The J gene is TRBJ2-3, the V gene TRBV28; the match to TRBD2 covers 9 bases. V shed 5 bases and J 5 bases; nucleotides not matched to a gene: 8. The CDR3 runs to 15 residues. Germline loops: CDR1 MDHEN, CDR2 SYDVKM. This CDR3 is CASSSSGSLLDTQYF. Here the CDR3 DNA reads TGTGCCAGCAGTAGTAGCGGGAGTCTCTTAGATACGCAGTATTTT.

This clonotype came up a few times. The chain employs TRBV20-1 and TRBJ2-7; a possible D gene is TRBD2 (5 bases). Trimming removed 8 bases at V and 6 bases at J, with 11 bases between. CDR3 length: 10 amino acids. Germline CDR1 is DFQATT and CDR2 is SNEGSKA (reference sequence). CDR3 amino acids: CSITGSEQYF. CDR3 DNA: TGCAGTATTACGGGGTCCGAGCAGTACTTC.

This clonotype was detected only a few times. This rearrangement joins TRBV7-9 to TRBJ2-1, with 7 bases aligning to TRBD2. Germline CDR1 and CDR2: SEHNR and FQNEAQ (reference sequence). The CDR3 consists of 16 residues. V lost 4 bases to trimming and J lost 8 bases; unmatched junction nucleotides: 14. The CDR3 DNA reads as TGTGCCAGCAGCTCCCCCCGGGGTAGCGGGTGGGATGAGCAGTTCTTC. Translation gives CASSSPRGSGWDEQFF.

The sample holds many counts of this clonotype. CDR3 sequence (DNA): TGTGCCAGCAGTTTAGCCGGACAGGGTTCCTACGAGCAGTACTTC. Its translation is CASSLAGQGSYEQYF. V is TRBV28 and J is TRBJ2-7, with TRBD1 matching 8 bases. The V segment lost 2 bases and the J segment 1 base; nucleotides outside the gene matches: 4. CDR1 and CDR2 (germline): MDHEN, SYDVKM. There are 15 residues in the CDR3.

This clonotype appeared many times. The chain carries TRBV4-2 and TRBJ2-1; 12 bases match TRBD2. Germline V gene lookup returns CDR1 LGHNA and CDR2 YNFKEQ. V was pared by 0 bases and J by 0 bases, with 0 bases of the junction left unmatched. The CDR3 is made up of 17 amino acids. The CDR3 nucleotides are TGTGCCAGCAGCCAAGAGACTAGCGGGAGCTCCTACAATGAGCAGTTCTTC. It specifies CASSQETSGSSYNEQFF.

This clonotype has at least ten counts. This chain uses TRBV7-9 with TRBJ2-7; D is perhaps TRBD1 or TRBD2 (5 bases each). V dropped 5 bases and J dropped 2 bases, with 19 bases sitting between them. There are 16 residues in the CDR3. CDR1 and CDR2 from the germline V gene are SEHNR and FQNEAQ (reference sequence). The CDR3 DNA reads TGTGCCAGCAGCCACTCCACCGGGACGGAGACCTACGAGCAGTACTTC. As protein: CASSHSTGTETYEQYF.

This clonotype appeared a few times. The chain couples TRBV5-5 to TRBJ1-1; D gene uncertain. Per germline, CDR1 SGHKS and CDR2 YYEKEE (reference sequence). V was clipped by 5 bases and J by 0 bases, with 17 bases between them. This CDR3 comprises 16 residues. The CDR3 reads CASRPRGLTMNTEAFF. For the CDR3, the DNA is TGTGCCAGCAGACCCCGAGGGCTGACGATGAACACTGAAGCTTTCTTT.

This clonotype came up many times. The rearrangement joins TRBV6-2 or TRBV6-3 to TRBJ2-7, with 7 bases that match TRBD2. V was clipped by 5 bases and J by 3 bases; unmatched bases: 10. Germline V gene sequence: CDR1 MNHEY, CDR2 SVGEGT. The CDR3 is 15 residues long. The CDR3 region has the DNA TGTGCCAGCAGTCACCAAAGCGGGACGCTCTACGAGCAGTACTTC. Translating it yields CASSHQSGTLYEQYF.

This clonotype was detected ten times or more. The rearrangement uses TRBV20-1 and TRBJ2-1, with D uncertain. The ends were cut back, 0 bases at V and 2 bases at J, with 14 bases in the middle. Germline assignment: CDR1 DFQATT and CDR2 SNEGSKA (reference sequence). The CDR3 contains 16 residues. CDR3 DNA sequence: TGCAGTGCTAGAGATCTAGGCTTCCAAACCTACAATGAGCAGTTCTTC. It codes for CSARDLGFQTYNEQFF.

The chain joins TRBV11-2 to TRBJ2-1; D gene ambiguous. Per the germline V gene, CDR1 is SGHAT and CDR2 is FQNNGV. The CDR3 is made up of 15 amino acids. Trimming cost V 0 bases and J 0 bases, with 6 bases left between them. CDR3 in DNA: TGTGCCAGCAGCTTAGAACTTACCTCCTACAATGAGCAGTTCTTC. It is translated as CASSLELTSYNEQFF.

This clonotype was recorded a few times. The rearrangement joins TRBV2 to TRBJ2-1, with 11 bases aligning to TRBD2. The CDR3 spans 16 residues. The trim removed 6 bases at V and 7 bases at J, leaving 11 bases unmatched. The germline V gene has CDR1 SNHLY and CDR2 FYNNEI. DNA of the CDR3: TGTGCCAGCAGCCCGGAACTAGCGGGAGTGGGGAATGAGCAGTTCTTC. The encoded protein is CASSPELAGVGNEQFF.